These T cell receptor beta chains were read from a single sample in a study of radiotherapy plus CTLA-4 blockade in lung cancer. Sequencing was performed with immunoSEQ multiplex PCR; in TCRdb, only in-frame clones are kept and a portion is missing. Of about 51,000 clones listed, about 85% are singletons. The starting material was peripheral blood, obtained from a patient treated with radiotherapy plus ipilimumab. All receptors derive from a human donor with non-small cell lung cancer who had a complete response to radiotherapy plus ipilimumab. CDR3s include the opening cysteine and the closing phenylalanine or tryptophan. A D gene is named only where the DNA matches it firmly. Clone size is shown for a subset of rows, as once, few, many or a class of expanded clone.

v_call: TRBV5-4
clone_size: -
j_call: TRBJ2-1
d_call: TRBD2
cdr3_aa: CASSPGTSGGADEQFF
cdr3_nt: TGTGCCAGCAGCCCCGGGACTAGCGGGGGGGCCGATGAGCAGTTCTTC

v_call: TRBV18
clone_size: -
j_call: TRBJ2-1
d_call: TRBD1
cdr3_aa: CASSMTGGTTGSYNEQFF
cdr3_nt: TGTGCCAGCTCCATGACAGGGGGTACGACCGGGTCCTACAATGAGCAGTTCTTC

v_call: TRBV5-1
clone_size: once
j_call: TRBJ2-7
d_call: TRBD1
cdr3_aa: CASSLAASSDREGEQYF
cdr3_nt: TGCGCCAGCAGCTTGGCCGCCTCTTCCGACAGGGAAGGCGAGCAGTACTTC

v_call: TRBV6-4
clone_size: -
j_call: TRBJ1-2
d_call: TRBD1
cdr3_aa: CASSDSINRGGGYTF
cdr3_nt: TGTGCCAGCAGTGACTCGATCAACAGGGGTGGGGGCTACACCTTC

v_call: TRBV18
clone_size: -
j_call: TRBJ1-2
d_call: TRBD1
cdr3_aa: CASSQETGGIYGYTF
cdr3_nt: TGTGCCAGCTCACAAGAGACAGGGGGAATCTATGGCTACACCTTC

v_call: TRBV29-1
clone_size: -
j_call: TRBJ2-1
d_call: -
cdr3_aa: CSVGQAREQFF
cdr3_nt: TGCAGCGTTGGGCAGGCAAGGGAGCAGTTCTTC

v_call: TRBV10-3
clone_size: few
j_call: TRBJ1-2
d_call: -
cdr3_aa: CATRQAGANYGYTF
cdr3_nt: TGTGCCACTCGACAGGCGGGAGCTAACTATGGCTACACCTTC

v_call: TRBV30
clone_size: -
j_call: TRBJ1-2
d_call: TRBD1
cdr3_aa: CAWSLQGAKGYTF
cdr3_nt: TGTGCCTGGAGCCTACAGGGGGCGAAAGGCTACACCTTC

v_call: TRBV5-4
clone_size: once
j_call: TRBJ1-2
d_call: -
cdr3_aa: CASSLAGRGAHGYTF
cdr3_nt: TGTGCCAGCAGCTTGGCCGGCAGGGGCGCACATGGCTACACCTTC

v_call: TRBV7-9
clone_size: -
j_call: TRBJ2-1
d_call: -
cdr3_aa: CASSPLRTVGYNEQFF
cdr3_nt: TGTGCCAGCAGCCCTCTCCGGACAGTCGGGTACAATGAGCAGTTCTTC

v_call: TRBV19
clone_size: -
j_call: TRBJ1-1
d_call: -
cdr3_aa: CASSPPGGTTEAFF
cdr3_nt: TGTGCCAGTAGTCCTCCCGGGGGTACCACTGAAGCTTTCTTT

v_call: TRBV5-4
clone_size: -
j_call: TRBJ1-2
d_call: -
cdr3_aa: CASSLRGSYGYTF
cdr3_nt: TGTGCCAGCAGCTTGAGGGGTAGCTATGGCTACACCTTC

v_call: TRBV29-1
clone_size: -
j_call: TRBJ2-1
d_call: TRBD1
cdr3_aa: CSVRDRGFDNEQFF
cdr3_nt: TGCAGCGTGAGGGACAGGGGTTTCGACAATGAGCAGTTCTTC

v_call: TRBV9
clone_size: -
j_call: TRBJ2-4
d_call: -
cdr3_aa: CASSPGVGTVKNIQYF
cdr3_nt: TGTGCCAGCAGCCCGGGGGTGGGGACAGTCAAAAACATTCAGTACTTC

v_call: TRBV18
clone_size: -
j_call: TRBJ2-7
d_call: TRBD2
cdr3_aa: CASSPGLAGTYEQYF
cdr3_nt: TGTGCCAGCTCACCTGGACTAGCGGGCACCTACGAGCAGTACTTC

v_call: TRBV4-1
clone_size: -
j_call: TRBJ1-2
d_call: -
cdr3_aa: CASSQASGYGYTF
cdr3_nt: TGCGCCAGCAGCCAGGCCTCGGGATATGGCTACACCTTC

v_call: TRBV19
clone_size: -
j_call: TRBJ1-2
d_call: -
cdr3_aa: CASGDYGYTF
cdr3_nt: TGTGCCAGCGGGGACTATGGCTACACCTTC

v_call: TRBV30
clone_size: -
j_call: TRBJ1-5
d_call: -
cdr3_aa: CAWSNSFNQPQHF
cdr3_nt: TGTGCCTGGAGCAACAGCTTTAATCAGCCCCAGCATTTT

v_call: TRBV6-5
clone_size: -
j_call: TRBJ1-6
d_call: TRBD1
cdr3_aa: CASSRQGKTSPLHF
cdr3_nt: TGTGCCAGCAGTCGACAGGGAAAGACTTCACCCCTCCACTTT

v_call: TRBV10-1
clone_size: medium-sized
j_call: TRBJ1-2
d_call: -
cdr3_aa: CASSDGTPYGYTF
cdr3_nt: TGCGCCAGCAGTGACGGGACACCCTATGGCTACACCTTC

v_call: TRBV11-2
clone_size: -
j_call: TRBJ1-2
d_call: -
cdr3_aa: CASSSPVQGSNYGYTF
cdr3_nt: TGTGCCAGCAGCTCCCCCGTACAGGGATCTAACTATGGCTACACCTTC

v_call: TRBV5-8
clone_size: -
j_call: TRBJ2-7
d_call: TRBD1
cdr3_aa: CASSCTGTGCTEQYF
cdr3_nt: TGTGCCAGCAGCTGCACCGGGACAGGTTGCACCGAGCAGTACTTC

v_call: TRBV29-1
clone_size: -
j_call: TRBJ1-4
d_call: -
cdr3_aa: CSVPGYGGSAANEKLFF
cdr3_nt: TGCAGCGTCCCCGGTTATGGGGGCTCGGCGGCTAATGAAAAACTGTTTTTT

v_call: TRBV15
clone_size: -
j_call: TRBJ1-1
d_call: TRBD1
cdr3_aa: CATSREGQRGTEAFF
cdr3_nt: TGTGCCACCAGCAGAGAGGGACAGAGGGGCACTGAAGCTTTCTTT

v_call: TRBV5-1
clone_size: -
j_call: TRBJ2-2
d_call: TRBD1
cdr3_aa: CASTPRTGINTGELFF
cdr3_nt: TGCGCCAGCACTCCACGGACAGGGATTAACACCGGGGAGCTGTTTTTT

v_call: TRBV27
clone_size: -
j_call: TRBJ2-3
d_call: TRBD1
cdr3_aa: CAGSLRTGGTDTQYF
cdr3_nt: TGTGCCGGCAGTTTAAGGACAGGGGGTACAGATACGCAGTATTTT

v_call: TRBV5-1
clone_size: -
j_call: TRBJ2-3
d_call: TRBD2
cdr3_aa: CASSKLLAGDLKDTQYF
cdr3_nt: TGCGCCAGCAGCAAATTACTAGCGGGAGATTTAAAAGATACGCAGTATTTT

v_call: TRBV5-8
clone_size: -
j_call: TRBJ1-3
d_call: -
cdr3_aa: CASSEETNSGNTIYF
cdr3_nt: TGTGCCAGCAGCGAAGAAACAAACTCTGGAAACACCATATATTTT

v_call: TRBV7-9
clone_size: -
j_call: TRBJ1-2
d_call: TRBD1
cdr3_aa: CASSGTGVYGYTF
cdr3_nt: TGTGCCAGCTCCGGGACAGGGGTCTATGGCTACACCTTC

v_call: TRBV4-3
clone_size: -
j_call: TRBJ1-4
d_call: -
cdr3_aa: CASSQVSGEKLFF
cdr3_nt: TGCGCCAGCAGCCAAGTATCAGGGGAAAAACTGTTTTTT

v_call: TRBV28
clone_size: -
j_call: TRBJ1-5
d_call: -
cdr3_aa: CASSSSRGLGREVAQHF
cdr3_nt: TGTGCCAGCAGTTCCTCTAGGGGACTGGGAAGGGAGGTAGCCCAGCATTTT

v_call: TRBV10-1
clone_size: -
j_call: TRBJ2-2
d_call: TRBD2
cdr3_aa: CASGSGGAGTGELFF
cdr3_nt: TGCGCCAGCGGTTCCGGGGGGGCCGGTACCGGGGAGCTGTTTTTT

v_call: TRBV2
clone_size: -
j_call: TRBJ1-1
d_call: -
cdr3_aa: CANTVGGISGTEAFF
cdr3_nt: TGTGCCAACACGGTGGGGGGAATAAGTGGGACTGAAGCTTTCTTT

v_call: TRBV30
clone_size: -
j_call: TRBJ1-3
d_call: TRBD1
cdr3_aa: CAWDQGANTIYF
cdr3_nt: TGTGCCTGGGATCAGGGGGCGAACACCATATATTTT

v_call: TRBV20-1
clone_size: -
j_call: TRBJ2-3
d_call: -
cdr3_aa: CSAGRGDTQYF
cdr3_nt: TGCAGTGCTGGGAGAGGCGATACGCAGTATTTT

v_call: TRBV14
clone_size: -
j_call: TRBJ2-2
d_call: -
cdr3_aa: CASSQRSGTSPGELFF
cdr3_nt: TGTGCCAGCAGCCAAAGGAGCGGAACATCACCCGGGGAGCTGTTTTTT

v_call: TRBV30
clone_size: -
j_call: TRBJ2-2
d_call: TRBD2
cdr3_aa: CAWSVISGGSYTGELFF
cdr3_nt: TGTGCCTGGAGTGTAATTAGCGGGGGGAGTTACACCGGGGAGCTGTTTTTT

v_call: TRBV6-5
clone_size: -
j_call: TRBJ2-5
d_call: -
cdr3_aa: CASARLNRGETQYF
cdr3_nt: TGTGCCAGCGCCAGACTCAACCGAGGGGAGACCCAGTACTTC

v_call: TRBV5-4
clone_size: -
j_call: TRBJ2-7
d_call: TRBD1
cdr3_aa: CASSLSGQGSYEQYF
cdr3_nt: TGTGCCAGCAGCTTGTCGGGACAGGGGTCCTACGAGCAGTACTTC

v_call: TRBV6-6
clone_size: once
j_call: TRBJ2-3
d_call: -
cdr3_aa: CASSYGGGGATQYF
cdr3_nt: TGTGCCAGCAGTTACGGGGGAGGGGGGGCTACGCAGTATTTT

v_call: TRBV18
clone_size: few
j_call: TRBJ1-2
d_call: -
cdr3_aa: CASSLDMGGNYGYTF
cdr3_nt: TGTGCCAGCTCCCTGGACATGGGGGGAAACTATGGCTACACCTTC